The 9 T cell receptor beta chains in this list originate from one sample, sequenced in a study of T cell changes during pregnancy in multiple sclerosis. The repertoire was sequenced with immunoSEQ multiplex PCR; TCRdb's copy has only in-frame clones and lacks some. Of around 40,000 clones listed, over 80% were seen once; the top ten hold around 0.5%. This material consisted of CD4+ T cells from peripheral blood mononuclear cells, taken in the third trimester of pregnancy. The receptors were gathered from a female donor in good health, enrolled as a control in a pregnancy study.

This rearrangement joins TRBV6-5 to TRBJ1-5; D remains ambiguous. The CDR3 is made up of 12 amino acids. V was cut by 11 bases and J by 9 bases, with 17 bases left in between. Germline loops: CDR1 MNHEY, CDR2 SVGAGI. The CDR3 nucleotides read TGTGCCGGCCTACTAGAACCTTGGCCCCAGCATTTT. This codes for CAGLLEPWPQHF.

The chain uses TRBV27 and TRBJ1-6; 9 bases fit TRBD1. Losses at the gene ends were 6 bases for V and 6 bases for J; bases not matched to a gene: 9. CDR1 and CDR2 from the germline V gene are MNHEY and SMNVEV (reference sequence). The CDR3 has 16 residues. The CDR3 DNA follows: TGTGCCAGCAGGAGAATATACAGGGGGCGTAATTCACCCCTCCACTTT. This gives the protein CASRRIYRGRNSPLHF.

The rearrangement joins TRBV7-3 to TRBJ2-2; TRBD2 aligns across 9 bases. This CDR3 has 16 residues. Germline loops: CDR1 SGHTA, CDR2 FQGTGA. Germline trimming cut 9 bases from V and 1 base from J; bases unmatched to any gene: 9. The CDR3 protein is CASGRTLAGNTGELFF. In DNA, the CDR3 is TGTGCCAGTGGCCGGACACTAGCGGGGAACACCGGGGAGCTGTTTTTT.

The chain is built from TRBV30 and TRBJ2-3; D call uncertain. Looked up from germline, CDR1 is GTSNPN and CDR2 is SVGIG (reference sequence). The CDR3 sequence is 17 residues long. V lost 0 bases and J lost 4, with 20 bases in between. The DNA for the CDR3 is TGTGCCTGGAGTGTACGGTATGGCATCAGCGAAGCAGATACGCAGTATTTT. It specifies CAWSVRYGISEADTQYF.

The V gene is TRBV19, the J gene TRBJ2-2; D possibly corresponds to TRBD2 (7 bases). Trimming took off 7 bases at V and 6 bases at J, with 15 bases between the two ends. The CDR3 runs 14 residues. CDR1 and CDR2 from the germline V gene are LNHDA and SQIVND (reference sequence). The CDR3 protein is CASTGGGSPGELFF. CDR3 sequence (DNA): TGTGCCAGTACGGGGGGCGGAAGTCCCGGGGAGCTGTTTTTT.

The chain carries TRBV19 and TRBJ1-5; perhaps TRBD1 as D (6 bases). Per germline, CDR1 LNHDA and CDR2 SQIVND (reference sequence). Between the trimmed V and J ends, which lost 10 bases and 5 bases, there was a span of 18 bases. This CDR3 has 14 amino acids. CDR3 sequence reads: CATRPGQHYQPQHF. DNA of the CDR3: TGTGCCACCCGACCCGGACAGCATTATCAGCCCCAGCATTTT.

V is TRBV10-1 and J is TRBJ2-1, with TRBD1 identical over 9 bases. The CDR3 sequence is 15 residues long. Germline V gives CDR1 WNHNN, CDR2 SYGVQD (reference sequence). With 3 bases clipped from V and 4 bases from J, the junction kept 4 bases outside the gene matches. The CDR3: CASSDSGQGYNEQFF. The CDR3 DNA reads as TGCGCCAGCAGTGACTCCGGACAGGGGTACAATGAGCAGTTCTTC.

This chain links TRBV28 with TRBJ1-1; 7 bases fit TRBD1. The CDR3 consists of 13 residues. Per germline, CDR1 MDHEN and CDR2 SYDVKM. V trimming: 3 bases; J trimming: 11 bases; junction bases outside the gene matches: 9. CDR3 nucleotides: TGTGCCAGCAGTTTGACAGGGATGGTTGCTGCTTTCTTT. Translated: CASSLTGMVAAFF.

This rearrangement joins TRBV7-8 to TRBJ2-1; 11 nucleotides agree with TRBD2. There are 16 residues in the CDR3. Germline-derived CDR1 and CDR2 are SGHVS and FQNEAQ. Trimming cost V 1 base and J 4 bases; bases outside gene matches: 3. The CDR3 region has the DNA TGTGCCAGCAGCTTAGGGGGGACTAGCGGATACAATGAGCAGTTCTTC. It yields the protein CASSLGGTSGYNEQFF. Variable domain in full (rest from reference TRBV7-8 and TRBJ2-1): GAGVSQSPRYKVAKRGQDVALRCDPISGHVSLFWYQQALGQGPEFLTYFQNEAQLDKSGLPSDRFFAERPEGSVSTLKIQRTQQEDSAVYLCASSLGGTSGYNEQFFGPGTRLTVL.